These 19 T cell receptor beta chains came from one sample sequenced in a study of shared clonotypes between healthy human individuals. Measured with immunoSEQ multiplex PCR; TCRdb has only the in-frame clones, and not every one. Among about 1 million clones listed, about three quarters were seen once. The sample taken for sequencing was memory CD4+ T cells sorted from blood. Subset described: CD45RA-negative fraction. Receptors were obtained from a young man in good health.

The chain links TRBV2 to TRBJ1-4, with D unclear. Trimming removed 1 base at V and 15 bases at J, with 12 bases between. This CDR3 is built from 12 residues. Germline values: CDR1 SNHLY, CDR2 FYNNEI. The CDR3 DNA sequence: TGTGCCAGCAGTGAAGGAAAGGGAATGGTGTTTTTT. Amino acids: CASSEGKGMVFF.

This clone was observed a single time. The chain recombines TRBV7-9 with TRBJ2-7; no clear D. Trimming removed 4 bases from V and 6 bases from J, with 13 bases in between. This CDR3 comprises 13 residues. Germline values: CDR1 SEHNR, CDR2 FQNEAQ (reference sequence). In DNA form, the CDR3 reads TGTGCCAGCAGCTCAGCCTATGTCGGCGAGCAGTACTTC. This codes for CASSSAYVGEQYF.

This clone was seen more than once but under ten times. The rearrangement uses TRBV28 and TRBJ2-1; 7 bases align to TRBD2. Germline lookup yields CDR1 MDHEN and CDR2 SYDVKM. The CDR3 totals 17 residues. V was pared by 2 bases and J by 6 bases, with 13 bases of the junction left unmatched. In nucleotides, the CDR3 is TGTGCCAGCAGTTTACGCCTCGCGGGGGTGGGCCTCAATGAGCAGTTCTTC. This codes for CASSLRLAGVGLNEQFF.

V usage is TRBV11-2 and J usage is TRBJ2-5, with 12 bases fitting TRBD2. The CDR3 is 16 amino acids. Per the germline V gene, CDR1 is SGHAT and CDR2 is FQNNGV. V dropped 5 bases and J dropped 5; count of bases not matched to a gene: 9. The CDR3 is CASSGRLAGVGETQYF. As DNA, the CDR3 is TGTGCCAGCAGCGGGCGACTAGCGGGAGTGGGGGAGACCCAGTACTTC.

CDR3 bases: TGTGCCAGCACCCCATTCGCTGAAGCTTTCTTT. Translated: CASTPFAEAFF. V usage is TRBV5-8 and J usage is TRBJ1-1; no definite D call. The CDR3 covers 11 residues. V was shortened by 6 bases and J by 6 bases, with 9 bases between the two germline ends. Germline lookup yields CDR1 SGHTS and CDR2 YDEGEE.

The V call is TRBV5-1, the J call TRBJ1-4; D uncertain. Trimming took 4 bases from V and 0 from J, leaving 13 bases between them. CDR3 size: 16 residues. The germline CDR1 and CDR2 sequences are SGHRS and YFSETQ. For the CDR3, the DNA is TGCGCCAGCAGCCCGGAACTCTATGCAACTAATGAAAAACTGTTTTTT. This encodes CASSPELYATNEKLFF.

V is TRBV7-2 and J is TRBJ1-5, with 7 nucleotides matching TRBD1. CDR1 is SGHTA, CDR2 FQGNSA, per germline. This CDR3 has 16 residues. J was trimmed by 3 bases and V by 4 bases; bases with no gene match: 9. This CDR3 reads CASSSKTGRLNQPQHF. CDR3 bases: TGTGCCAGCAGCTCCAAGACAGGGCGACTCAATCAGCCCCAGCATTTT.

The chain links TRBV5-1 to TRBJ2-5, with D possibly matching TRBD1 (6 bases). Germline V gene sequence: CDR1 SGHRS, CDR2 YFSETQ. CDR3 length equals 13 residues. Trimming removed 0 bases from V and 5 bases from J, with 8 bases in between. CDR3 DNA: TGCGCCAGCAGCTTGGGCAGGGGCGAGACCCAGTACTTC. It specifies CASSLGRGETQYF.

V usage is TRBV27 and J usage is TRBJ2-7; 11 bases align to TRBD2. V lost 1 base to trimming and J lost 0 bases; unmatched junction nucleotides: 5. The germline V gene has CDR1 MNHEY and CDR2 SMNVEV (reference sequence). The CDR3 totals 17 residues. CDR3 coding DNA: TGTGCCAGCAGTTTATGGGCTAGCGGGGGGCTCTCCTACGAGCAGTACTTC. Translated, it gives CASSLWASGGLSYEQYF.

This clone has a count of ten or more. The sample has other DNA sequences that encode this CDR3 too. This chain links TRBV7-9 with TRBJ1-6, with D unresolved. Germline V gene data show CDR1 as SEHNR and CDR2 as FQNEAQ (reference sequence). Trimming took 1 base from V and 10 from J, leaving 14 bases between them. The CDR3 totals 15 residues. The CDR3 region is CASSLGGRIDSPLHF. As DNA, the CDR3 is TGTGCCAGCAGCTTAGGGGGAAGAATTGACTCACCCCTCCACTTT. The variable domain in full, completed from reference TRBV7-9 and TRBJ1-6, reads DTGVSQNPRHKITKRGQNVTFRCDPISEHNRLYWYRQTLGQGPEFLTYFQNEAQLEKSRLLSDRFSAERPKGSFSTLEIQRTEQGDSAMYLCASSLGGRIDSPLHFGNGTRLTVT.

This CDR3 reads CASSRTAGVKNIQYF. CDR3 DNA sequence: TGTGCCAGCAGTAGGACAGCTGGGGTAAAAAACATTCAGTACTTC. This chain joins TRBV28 and TRBJ2-4; maybe TRBD1 (6 bases). The ends were cut back, 5 bases at V and 4 bases at J, with 15 bases in the middle. From germline, CDR1 is MDHEN and CDR2 SYDVKM. The CDR3 spans 15 residues.

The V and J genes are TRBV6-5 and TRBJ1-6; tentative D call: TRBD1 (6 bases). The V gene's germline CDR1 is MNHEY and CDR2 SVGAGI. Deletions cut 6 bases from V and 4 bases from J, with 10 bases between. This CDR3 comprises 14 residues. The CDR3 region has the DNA TGTGCCAGCAGGGCAACAGGGTATAATTCACCCCTCCACTTT. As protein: CASRATGYNSPLHF.

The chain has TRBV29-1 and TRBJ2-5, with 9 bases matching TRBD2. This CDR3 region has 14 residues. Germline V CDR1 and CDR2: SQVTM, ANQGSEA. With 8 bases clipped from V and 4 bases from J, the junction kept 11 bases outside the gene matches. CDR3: CSTGSGRLVETQYF. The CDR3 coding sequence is TGCAGCACTGGGAGCGGGAGGCTTGTAGAGACCCAGTACTTC.

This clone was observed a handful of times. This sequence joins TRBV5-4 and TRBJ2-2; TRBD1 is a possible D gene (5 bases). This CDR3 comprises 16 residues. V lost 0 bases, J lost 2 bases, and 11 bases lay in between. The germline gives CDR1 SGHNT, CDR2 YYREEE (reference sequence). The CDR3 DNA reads TGTGCCAGCAGCTTGGCGGTACAGGCAAACACCGGGGAGCTGTTTTTT. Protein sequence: CASSLAVQANTGELFF.

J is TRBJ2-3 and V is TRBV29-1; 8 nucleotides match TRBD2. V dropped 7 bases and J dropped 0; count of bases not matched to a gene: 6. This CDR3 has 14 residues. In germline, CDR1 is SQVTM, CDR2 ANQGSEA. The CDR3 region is CSASGGPSTDTQYF. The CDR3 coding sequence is TGCAGCGCGTCGGGAGGGCCTAGCACAGATACGCAGTATTTT.

CDR3 coding DNA: TGTGCCAGCAGCTCAGGGGTCACCTATGGGGACTACACCTTC. Translating gives CASSSGVTYGDYTF. The chain joins TRBV6-5 to TRBJ1-2; possibly TRBD1 for D (6 bases). Germline CDR1 reads MNHEY; CDR2 reads SVGAGI. CDR3 size: 14 residues. V was pared by 6 bases and J by 10 bases, with 21 bases between.

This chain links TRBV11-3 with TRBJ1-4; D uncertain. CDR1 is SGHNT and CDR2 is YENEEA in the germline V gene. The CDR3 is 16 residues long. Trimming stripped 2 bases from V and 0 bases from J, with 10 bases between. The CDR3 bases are TGTGCCAGCAGCTTATCCCCTAAGGCAACTAATGAAAAACTGTTTTTT. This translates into CASSLSPKATNEKLFF.

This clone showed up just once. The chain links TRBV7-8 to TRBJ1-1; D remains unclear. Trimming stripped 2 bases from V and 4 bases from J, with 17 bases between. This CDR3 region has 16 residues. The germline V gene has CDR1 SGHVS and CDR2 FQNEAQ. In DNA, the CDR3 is TGTGCCAGCAGCTTACGATACGGGGTTTATGGCACTGAAGCTTTCTTT. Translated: CASSLRYGVYGTEAFF.

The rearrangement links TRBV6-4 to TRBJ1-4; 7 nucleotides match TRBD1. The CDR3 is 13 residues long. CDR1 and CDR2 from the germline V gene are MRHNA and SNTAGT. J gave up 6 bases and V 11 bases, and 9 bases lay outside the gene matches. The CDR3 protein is CAPLGQYDEKLFF. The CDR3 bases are TGTGCCCCATTGGGACAGTATGATGAAAAACTGTTTTTT.